This T cell receptor beta chain was captured in a study of low-dose radiotherapy and immunotherapy resistance in tumors. This clonotype has at least ten counts. With TRAV- and TRBV-specific primers, first-strand cDNA was made, covering the alpha and beta chains. TCR amplification involved about 19 PCR cycles with a constant-region primer and V-primer adapter. TCRdb called the reads again in MiXCR, with one record for every CDR3 protein. Here the sample spans about 30,000 distinct CDR3 sequences, less than 65% being singletons. The time point is: after trial treatment. Treatment indicated: LDRT plus nivolumab, ipilimumab, low-dose cyclophosphamide and aspirin (RACIN trial). V gave up 3 bases and J gave up 8 bases, with 13 bases separating them. CDR1 is KGHSH, CDR2 LQKENI, per germline. This CDR3 is built from 13 residues.

This TCR derives from a male donor with gallbladder cancer. Sequences were derived from PBMCs, sampled after low-dose radiotherapy plus immunotherapy. This rearrangement joins TRBV18 to TRBJ1-2; D not resolved. The CDR3, as DNA: TGTGCCAGCTCACCTTGGGGAGAAGTAGGCTACACCTTC. This translates into CASSPWGEVGYTF.